The 9 T cell receptor beta chains listed next were all sequenced from one sample in a study of T cells expressing NK-cell markers. TCRdb re-called the 5' RACE reads, yielding one record per CDR3 amino acid sequence without DNA. The listing contains some 440,000 distinct CDR3 sequences. The sample was blood T cells: a sorted CD56 or NKG2C T cell subset, CD4+ or CD8+ T cells, or bulk PBMC T cells (not recorded which). The receptors originated from a woman aged 45-60 years in good health.

The chain uses TRBV2 and TRBJ2-1; TCRdb designates TRBD1, a call that cannot be tested without DNA. Germline V CDR1 and CDR2: SNHLY, FYNNEI. The CDR3 loop spans 12 amino acids. The CDR3 spells CASSHRVHEQFF.

The chain couples TRBV12-3 or TRBV12-4 to TRBJ2-1. CDR3 size: 11 residues. This CDR3 reads CASSSLEEQFF.

J is TRBJ1-1 and V is TRBV11-2; TCRdb returns TRBD1, unconfirmable since there is no DNA. There are 16 residues in the CDR3. Per the germline V gene, CDR1 is SGHAT and CDR2 is FQNNGV. CDR3 protein: CASSLGTRDRVQEAFF.

The rearrangement links TRBV9 to TRBJ2-1; the TCRdb call, TRBD2, lacks DNA for checking. The CDR3 covers 20 residues. CDR1 and CDR2 from the germline V gene are SGDLS and YYNGEE. The CDR3 spells CASSTKMGVGLGSSYNEQFF. Combining the CDR3 with reference TRBV9 and TRBJ2-1 gives the whole variable domain DSGVTQTPKHLITATGQRVTLRCSPRSGDLSVYWYQQSLDQGLQFLIQYYNGEERAKGNILERFSAQQFPDLHSELNLSSLELGDSALYFCASSTKMGVGLGSSYNEQFFGPGTRLTVL.

The chain links TRBV24-1 to TRBJ2-1; TCRdb returns TRBD2, unconfirmable since there is no DNA. Germline V gene data show CDR1 as KGHDR and CDR2 as SFDVKD. This CDR3 has 14 residues. This CDR3 reads CATRGLAGYNEQFF.

The chain links TRBV6-6 to TRBJ1-4; TCRdb's D gene call, TRBD1, goes unchecked for lack of DNA. The CDR3 contains 15 residues. The germline gives CDR1 MNHNY, CDR2 SVGAGI (reference sequence). The CDR3 reads CASSYSGAVPEKLFF.

The V call is TRBV7-8, the J call TRBJ2-1; TCRdb picks TRBD1, but there is no DNA to check that call. CDR1 is SGHVS, CDR2 FQNEAQ, per germline. The CDR3 has 14 residues. CDR3 loop: CASSSPTGGNEQFF.

The chain combines TRBV30 with TRBJ1-1; TCRdb names TRBD1, which stays unverified in the absence of DNA. CDR1 and CDR2 (germline): GTSNPN, SVGIG (reference sequence). CDR3 length: 15 residues. CDR3 in amino acids: CAWSAVGGGIAEAFF.

This chain connects TRBV25-1 to TRBJ2-1; TCRdb reports TRBD1, a call that lacks DNA to check it against. The CDR3 loop spans 18 amino acids. Germline V gene lookup returns CDR1 MGHDK and CDR2 SYGVNS. The CDR3 reads CASTSPGSRGGKMDEQFF.